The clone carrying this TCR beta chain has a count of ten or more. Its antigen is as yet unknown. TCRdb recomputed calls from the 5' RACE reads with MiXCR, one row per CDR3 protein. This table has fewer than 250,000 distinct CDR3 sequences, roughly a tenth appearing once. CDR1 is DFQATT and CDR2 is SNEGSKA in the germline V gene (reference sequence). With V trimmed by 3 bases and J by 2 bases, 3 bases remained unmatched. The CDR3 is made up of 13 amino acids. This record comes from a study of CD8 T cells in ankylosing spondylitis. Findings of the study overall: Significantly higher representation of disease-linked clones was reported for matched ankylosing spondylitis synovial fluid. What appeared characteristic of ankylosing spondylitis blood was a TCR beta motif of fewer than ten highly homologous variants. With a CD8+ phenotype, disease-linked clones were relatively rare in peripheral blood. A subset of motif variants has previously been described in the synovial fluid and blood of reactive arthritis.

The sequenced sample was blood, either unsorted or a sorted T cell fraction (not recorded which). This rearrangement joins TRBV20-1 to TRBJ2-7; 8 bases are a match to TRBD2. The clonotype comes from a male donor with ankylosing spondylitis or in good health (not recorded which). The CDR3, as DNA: TGCAGTGCTAGCGGCGGGGGGACCTACGAGCAGTACTTC. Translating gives CSASGGGTYEQYF.